This is a list of T cell receptor beta chains from one sample in a study of response to subunit inactivated influenza vaccine. From the RT-PCR reads, TCRdb called clonotypes with MiXCR, one entry per CDR3 protein. The data contain under 500,000 distinct CDR3 sequences, roughly 11% of them singletons. The sample in question was PBMCs from blood, obtained 35 to 45 days after vaccination. All receptors come from a man aged 50 to 59 who received an inactivated influenza vaccine. CDR3s include the opening cysteine and the closing phenylalanine or tryptophan. D genes are given only for firm matches. The size entry is marked missing in some rows and otherwise reads once, few, many or a size class.

clone size	D gene	J gene	V gene	CDR3 DNA	CDR3 protein
many	-	TRBJ2-2	TRBV12-3/TRBV12-4	TGTGCCAGCAGTTTAGCGCTCGGGGCCACCGGGGAGCTGTTTTTT	CASSLALGATGELFF
-	TRBD1	TRBJ2-7	TRBV18	TGTGCCAGCTCATCCGGGACAGGGTCTATGGTCGGATCCTACGAGCAGTACTTC	CASSSGTGSMVGSYEQYF
-	-	TRBJ1-6	TRBV7-9	TGTGCCAGCAGCTCCGGCCCAGCGCTAACACCCCTCCACTTT	CASSSGPALTPLHF
many	-	TRBJ2-7	TRBV12-3/TRBV12-4	TGTGCCAGCAACCAGAAAGGGGTACGCTACGAGCAGTACTTC	CASNQKGVRYEQYF
many	TRBD1	TRBJ2-1	TRBV29-1	TGCAGCGCACCGGGACAGAATACCAATGAGCAGTTCTTC	CSAPGQNTNEQFF
-	-	TRBJ2-7	TRBV4-3	TGCGCCAGCAGCCAAGACTTGGGCAGCTCCTACGAGCAGTACTTC	CASSQDLGSSYEQYF
-	TRBD2	TRBJ2-1	TRBV7-2	TGTGCCAGCAGCTTAGATTTCTGGGCCCGGGGGGGTGAGCAGTTCTTC	CASSLDFWARGGEQFF
many	-	TRBJ2-2	TRBV12-3/TRBV12-4	TGTGCCAGCAGTTTAGGAGACTCGTCCGGGGAGCTGTTTTTT	CASSLGDSSGELFF
few	-	TRBJ2-7	TRBV20-1	TGCAGTGCCACTAAAACTAGCTCCCCTTACGAGCAGTACTTC	CSATKTSSPYEQYF
few	-	TRBJ2-2	TRBV7-9	TGTGCCAGCAGCTTAGCCGGGACTGCCGGGGAGCTGTTTTTT	CASSLAGTAGELFF
-	TRBD2	TRBJ2-7	TRBV28	TGTGCCAGCAGTCGGAGCGGGAATCGCGAGCAGTACTTC	CASSRSGNREQYF
many	-	TRBJ2-7	TRBV4-3	TGCGCCAGCAGCCACCGACAGACTGGAACCTACGAGCAGTACTTC	CASSHRQTGTYEQYF
many	TRBD1	TRBJ1-1	TRBV10-3	TGTGCCATCAGTGAGGCCGGGCCGAACAGGGGAGGGGACACTGAAGCTTTCTTT	CAISEAGPNRGGDTEAFF
-	-	TRBJ1-4	TRBV24-1	TGTGCCGCCGGCACCTCAACTAATGAAAAACTGTTTTTT	CAAGTSTNEKLFF
many	-	TRBJ2-1	TRBV12-3/TRBV12-4	TGTGCCAGCAGTTTTGGGAAGAGCTCCTACAATGAGCAGTTCTTC	CASSFGKSSYNEQFF
-	-	TRBJ2-3	TRBV11-2	TGTGCCAGCTTGGTGCGGGGCACAGATACGCAGTATTTT	CASLVRGTDTQYF
few	-	TRBJ2-5	TRBV10-3	TGTGCCATCAGTGATTTCTTCTTAAGTGGTATACAGACCCAGTACTTC	CAISDFFLSGIQTQYF
few	TRBD2	TRBJ2-1	TRBV6-1	TGTGCCAGCAGTACGACCGGGACTAGCATTCATCCAGCCAATGAGCAGTTCTTC	CASSTTGTSIHPANEQFF
many	TRBD1	TRBJ2-7	TRBV20-1	TGCAGTGCTCCAGGGGGCTGGACCTACGAGCAGTACTTC	CSAPGGWTYEQYF
-	-	TRBJ2-6	TRBV6-2/TRBV6-3	TGTGCCAGCAGTTCGACAGGTACCTCTGGGGCCAACGTCCTGACTTTC	CASSSTGTSGANVLTF
-	-	TRBJ1-5	TRBV7-2	TGTGCCAGCAGCCGAGGGGTATCGGGCAATCAGCCCCAGCATTTT	CASSRGVSGNQPQHF
few	-	TRBJ2-2	TRBV12-3/TRBV12-4	TGTGCCAGCAGTTTAGGTGGACGGTCCGGGGAGCTGTTTTTT	CASSLGGRSGELFF
-	TRBD1	TRBJ2-6	TRBV10-3	TGTGCCATCAGAGGGGACAGTCTCCTCTCTGGGGCCAACGTCCTGACTTTC	CAIRGDSLLSGANVLTF
many	-	TRBJ2-2	TRBV20-1	TGCAGTGCTACCGGGAGTAGCAGGAACACCGGGGAGCTGTTTTTT	CSATGSSRNTGELFF
many	-	TRBJ2-3	TRBV20-1	TGCAGTGCTAGAGGCGTTGAAGCGGGCTTCACAGATACGCAGTATTTT	CSARGVEAGFTDTQYF
many	-	TRBJ2-7	TRBV20-1	TGCAGTGCTAGAGATTTCGAGCGGAACTACTACGAGCAGTACTTC	CSARDFERNYYEQYF
few	TRBD1	TRBJ1-1	TRBV14	TGTGCCAGCAGCCGAGTATTAGGGACAGCGAACACTGAAGCTTTCTTT	CASSRVLGTANTEAFF
-	TRBD1	TRBJ1-2	TRBV3-1	TGTGCCAGCAGCCAAGGTCAGGGGGCGAGATTCTATGGCTACACCTTC	CASSQGQGARFYGYTF
many	-	TRBJ2-5	TRBV4-1	TGCGCCAGCAGCAGACTTTCGGGGACCCAAGAGACCCAGTACTTC	CASSRLSGTQETQYF
few	-	TRBJ2-7	TRBV11-2	TGTGCCAGCAGCTCTCTTCGGGGCGGCTACGAGCAGTACTTC	CASSSLRGGYEQYF
-	TRBD1	TRBJ1-6	TRBV9	TGTGCCAGCAGCGTCGATTGGACAGGGGGCTCCTATAATTCACCCCTCCACTTT	CASSVDWTGGSYNSPLHF
-	-	TRBJ1-5	TRBV4-2	TGTGCCAGCAGCCATACAGGGTCGGGCAATCAGCCCCAGCATTTT	CASSHTGSGNQPQHF
-	TRBD1	TRBJ2-5	TRBV2	TGTGCCAGCAGTGGCAGGGGACAGGGAACGGAGACCCAGTACTTC	CASSGRGQGTETQYF
-	-	TRBJ2-1	TRBV12-3/TRBV12-4	TGTGCCAGCAGTTTAGCCTTGCCCATCACCGGGATATCCTATGACAATGAGCAGTTCTTC	CASSLALPITGISYDNEQFF
few	TRBD2	TRBJ2-3	TRBV2	TGTGCCAGCAGACCAAGCGGGAGTTGGGGAGATACGCAGTATTTT	CASRPSGSWGDTQYF
many	-	TRBJ1-1	TRBV10-3	TGTGCCACCCGCTCGGAGGGAGAAGCTTTCTTT	CATRSEGEAFF
many	TRBD2	TRBJ2-3	TRBV7-2	TGTGCCAGCAGCTTACGGCGGGGGGGCACAGATACGCAGTATTTT	CASSLRRGGTDTQYF
few	TRBD2	TRBJ2-3	TRBV4-2	TGTGCCAGCAGCCAAGAATCTAGCGGGGGGAAAGATACGCAGTATTTT	CASSQESSGGKDTQYF